The 29 T cell receptor beta chains presented below share a single source sample, sequenced in a study of beta chain features in type 1 diabetes. Since all of the isolated RNA was reverse transcribed, expressed TCRB transcripts were what got sequenced. This table comes from immunoSEQ multiplex PCR, and its TCRdb copy is limited to in-frame clones, with some not included. The data show roughly 500,000 clones, approximately 10% seen once. The sequenced sample was naive CD4+ T cells from blood. All receptors come from a woman younger than 30 in good health.

The sample holds a few counts of this clone. The chain recombines TRBV7-6 with TRBJ2-5; D is possibly TRBD1 or TRBD2 (5 bases each). CDR1 and CDR2 from the germline V gene are SGHVS and FNYEAQ. The V end lost 5 bases, the J end lost 1 base, and 11 bases lay between the germline ends. CDR3 length: 14 amino acids. CDR3 protein: CASSPGPSQETQYF. Here the CDR3 DNA reads TGTGCCAGCAGCCCGGGGCCTAGCCAAGAGACCCAGTACTTC.

This chain connects TRBV6-6 to TRBJ2-2, with a tentative D call TRBD1 (5 bases). V was pared by 7 bases and J by 0 bases, with 9 bases between. CDR3 size: 14 residues. Germline lookup yields CDR1 MNHNY and CDR2 SVGAGI (reference sequence). The CDR3 bases are TGTGCCAGCATCGGACAATCGAACACCGGGGAGCTGTTTTTT. It encodes CASIGQSNTGELFF.

The J gene is TRBJ1-5, the V gene TRBV14; no reliable D call. The CDR3 sequence is 11 residues long. Deletions cut 7 bases from V and 9 bases from J, with 10 bases between. From germline, CDR1 is SGHDN and CDR2 FVKESK. CDR3 region: CASNIKGPQHF. The DNA of the CDR3 is TGTGCCAGCAACATAAAGGGGCCCCAGCATTTT.

This clone was counted a few times. The J gene is TRBJ2-7, the V gene TRBV7-9; possibly TRBD1 or TRBD2 for D (5 bases each). CDR1 and CDR2 from the germline V gene are SEHNR and FQNEAQ (reference sequence). CDR3 length: 17 residues. The V end was cut by 5 bases, the J end by 2 bases, with 22 bases between. CDR3: CASSNTVIRDRTYEQYV. The CDR3 coding sequence is TGTGCCAGCAGCAACACAGTTATTAGGGACCGTACCTACGAGCAGTACGTC.

The chain uses TRBV20-1 and TRBJ2-5; D is undetermined. Trimming pared 2 bases from V and 5 bases from J, leaving 6 bases between. The germline V gene has CDR1 DFQATT and CDR2 SNEGSKA (reference sequence). This CDR3 comprises 11 residues. The CDR3 nucleotides read TGCAGTGCTAGACCCCCGGAGACCCAGTACTTC. Its translation is CSARPPETQYF.

This clone has just a few counts. This sample includes further DNA sequences coding for the same CDR3. This rearrangement joins TRBV5-6 to TRBJ2-6; D unresolved. V shed 2 bases and J shed 1 base, with 4 bases lying between them. The germline gives CDR1 SGHDT, CDR2 YYEEEE. The CDR3 has 14 amino acids. CDR3 loop: CASSFRSGANVLTF. CDR3 nucleotide sequence: TGTGCCAGCAGCTTCCGGTCTGGGGCCAACGTCCTGACTTTC.

There are a few counts of this clone. The chain links TRBV29-1 to TRBJ1-5, with 7 positions matching TRBD1. The CDR3 spans 14 residues. Per the germline V gene, CDR1 is SQVTM and CDR2 is ANQGSEA. Unmatched junction bases numbered 5, after V lost 4 bases and J lost 2 bases. CDR3 amino acids: CSVGGGGGNQPQHF. The CDR3 nucleotides are TGCAGCGTTGGAGGGGGCGGGGGCAATCAGCCCCAGCATTTT.

This clone was counted only a few times. The chain employs TRBV15 and TRBJ2-3; D is tentatively TRBD1 or TRBD2 (5 bases each). This CDR3 comprises 16 residues. Trimming removed 0 bases at V and 2 bases at J, with 12 bases between. Germline V lookup: CDR1 LNHNV, CDR2 YYDKDF (reference sequence). The chain's CDR3 is CATSRDVGVSTDTQYF. The CDR3 DNA follows: TGTGCCACCAGCAGAGATGTGGGGGTGTCCACAGATACGCAGTATTTT.

The V gene is TRBV19, the J gene TRBJ2-7; the D gene is possibly TRBD1 (7 bases). Deletions cut 1 base from V and 4 bases from J, with 14 bases between. CDR1 LNHDA and CDR2 SQIVND come from the germline V gene (reference sequence). The CDR3 contains 15 residues. CDR3 sequence reads: CASSIAGGRGYEQYF. CDR3 sequence (DNA): TGTGCCAGTAGTATAGCAGGGGGGAGAGGGTACGAGCAGTACTTC.

Only a few counts were recorded for this clone. CDR3 loop: CAWSVSPSRGDTQYF. CDR3 bases: TGTGCCTGGAGTGTTAGCCCTTCGCGGGGAGATACGCAGTATTTT. The chain joins TRBV30 to TRBJ2-3; D possibly corresponds to TRBD2 (6 bases). The CDR3 extends over 15 amino acids. The germline V gene encodes CDR1 GTSNPN and CDR2 SVGIG (reference sequence). Deletions cut 0 bases from V and 5 bases from J, with 15 bases between.

This chain uses TRBV7-9 with TRBJ2-3; TRBD2 is a possible D gene (5 bases). Trimming took off 6 bases at V and 4 bases at J, with 14 bases between the two ends. Germline V gene data show CDR1 as SEHNR and CDR2 as FQNEAQ (reference sequence). The CDR3 has 14 amino acids. The CDR3 region is CASSPGVFADTQYF. In DNA, the CDR3 is TGTGCCAGCAGTCCCGGGGTCTTCGCAGATACGCAGTATTTT.

This clone was observed a handful of times. The V and J genes are TRBV5-4 and TRBJ2-5, with D tentatively TRBD2 (5 bases). Per germline, CDR1 SGHNT and CDR2 YYREEE (reference sequence). The CDR3 contains 12 residues. Trimming took 3 bases from V and 3 from J, leaving 6 bases between them. The CDR3 nucleotides read TGTGCCAGCAGCTGGACTGAAGAGACCCAGTACTTC. Protein product: CASSWTEETQYF.

This clone was picked up a small number of times. This CDR3 reads CSVRSLIYNEQFF. The CDR3 DNA reads TGCAGCGTCCGCTCCCTTATTTACAATGAGCAGTTCTTC. The genes are TRBV29-1 and TRBJ2-1; D gene ambiguous. V lost 6 bases and J 4 bases, leaving 13 bases between the germline ends. Per germline, CDR1 SQVTM and CDR2 ANQGSEA. The CDR3 runs 13 residues.

Of note for this clone: The sample holds other DNA sequences that translate to the same CDR3. The V and J genes are TRBV20-1 and TRBJ1-3; D not resolved. The length of the CDR3 is 11 residues. V was cut by 3 bases and J by 5 bases, with 5 bases left in between. Germline assignment: CDR1 DFQATT and CDR2 SNEGSKA (reference sequence). The CDR3 DNA follows: TGCAGTGCTAGGGAGAGAAACACCATATATTTT. It encodes CSARERNTIYF.

The chain uses TRBV29-1 and TRBJ1-4, with 8 bases matching TRBD1. The CDR3 has 13 amino acids. The V gene end was trimmed by 6 bases and the J gene end by 3 bases; junction bases not matched to a gene: 3. Germline CDR1 reads SQVTM; CDR2 reads ANQGSEA. CDR3 DNA: TGCAGCGTACGGACAGGGTCTAATGAAAAACTGTTTTTT. It specifies CSVRTGSNEKLFF.

This clone occurred a few times. The same CDR3 also results from other DNA sequences found in this sample. This chain connects TRBV18 to TRBJ2-3; D remains ambiguous. V lost 4 bases and J 2 bases, leaving 4 bases between the germline ends. Per germline, CDR1 KGHSH and CDR2 LQKENI. CDR3 length: 12 amino acids. The CDR3 DNA reads TGTGCCAGCTCACTATACACAGATACGCAGTATTTT. It is translated as CASSLYTDTQYF.

This clone came up a few times. This specimen includes other DNA sequences encoding the same CDR3. The rearrangement uses TRBV20-1 and TRBJ1-2; D is uncertain. The V and J ends lost 5 bases and 2 bases respectively, with 6 bases between them. CDR3 length: 11 amino acids. Germline V gene lookup returns CDR1 DFQATT and CDR2 SNEGSKA (reference sequence). The chain's CDR3 is CSAPGNYGYTF. The CDR3 nucleotides are TGCAGTGCTCCCGGAAACTATGGCTACACCTTC.

This clone appeared a few times. The rearrangement joins TRBV4-1 to TRBJ2-1; 8 positions agree with TRBD2. V dropped 3 bases and J dropped 5; count of bases not matched to a gene: 12. The CDR3 sequence is 17 residues long. In germline, CDR1 is MGHRA, CDR2 YSYEKL. The CDR3 nucleotides are TGCGCCAGCAGCCAGAGGACTAGCCCTCCTGGGAACAATGAGCAGTTCTTC. Translated, it gives CASSQRTSPPGNNEQFF.

This sequence joins TRBV11-3 and TRBJ2-1; no firm D call. Trimming removed 9 bases from V and 0 bases from J, with 15 bases in between. Germline V CDR1 and CDR2: SGHNT, YENEEA. The CDR3 consists of 15 residues. The CDR3 spells CASTTTRSSYNEQFF. In DNA form, the CDR3 reads TGTGCCAGTACCACCACCAGGAGCTCCTACAATGAGCAGTTCTTC.

This clone was observed a few times. The V call is TRBV7-9, the J call TRBJ1-3; tentatively, D is TRBD1 (5 bases). This CDR3 contains 15 residues. Trimming shortened V by 3 bases and J by 0 bases, and 9 bases separated the two germline ends. Per the germline V gene, CDR1 is SEHNR and CDR2 is FQNEAQ (reference sequence). CDR3 coding DNA: TGTGCCAGCAGCTTTTGGGGGACCTCTGGAAACACCATATATTTT. Translation gives CASSFWGTSGNTIYF.

This chain uses TRBV6-4 with TRBJ2-3; D not resolved. Germline lookup yields CDR1 MRHNA and CDR2 SNTAGT. Trimming left V 0 bases short and J 4 bases short, with 5 bases between. The CDR3 is 13 amino acids. For the CDR3, the DNA is TGTGCCAGCAGTGACTCGAAGGCAGATACGCAGTATTTT. Protein sequence: CASSDSKADTQYF.

This clone was picked up a small number of times. The chain carries TRBV29-1 and TRBJ1-1, with no clear D. Germline V gene data show CDR1 as SQVTM and CDR2 as ANQGSEA. The CDR3 contains 15 residues. Trimming removed 4 bases from V and 1 base from J, with 16 bases in between. CDR3 sequence reads: CSVVGRPSGNTEAFF. CDR3 coding DNA: TGCAGCGTTGTTGGCAGGCCCTCCGGGAACACTGAAGCTTTCTTT.

The V call is TRBV4-1, the J call TRBJ1-2; D gene uncertain. Per germline, CDR1 MGHRA and CDR2 YSYEKL. With 3 bases removed from V and 8 bases from J, the gap between germline ends came to 16 bases. The CDR3 extends over 14 amino acids. The CDR3 reads CASSHPLSPSGYTF. CDR3 nucleotide sequence: TGCGCCAGCAGCCACCCACTATCTCCTTCCGGCTACACCTTC.

This chain connects TRBV7-9 to TRBJ2-1; 11 bases agree with TRBD2. The germline V gene encodes CDR1 SEHNR and CDR2 FQNEAQ (reference sequence). V gave up 7 bases and J gave up 10 bases; unmatched junction bases: 24. CDR3 length equals 19 residues. The CDR3 region has the DNA TGTGCCAGCATCGCTACCCCGACTAGCGGGGAAGAGGAAGGGAGAGAGCAGTTCTTC. Amino acids: CASIATPTSGEEEGREQFF.

The V gene is TRBV7-7, the J gene TRBJ1-3; 9 bases align to TRBD1. The CDR3 loop spans 15 amino acids. The germline V gene encodes CDR1 SSHAT and CDR2 FNYEAQ (reference sequence). J gave up 1 base and V 3 bases, and 1 base lay outside the gene matches. The CDR3 is CASSLGTGSGNTIYF. The DNA of the CDR3 is TGTGCCAGCAGCTTGGGGACAGGGTCTGGAAACACCATATATTTT.

The rearrangement uses TRBV7-9 and TRBJ1-2; D remains ambiguous. In germline, CDR1 is SEHNR, CDR2 FQNEAQ (reference sequence). This CDR3 has 16 residues. Trimming stripped 2 bases from V and 6 bases from J, with 19 bases between. Here the CDR3 reads CASSLNLRLAVDGYTF. Here the CDR3 DNA reads TGTGCCAGCAGCTTAAATCTCCGGCTAGCGGTCGATGGCTACACCTTC.

This clone has a handful of counts. The CDR3, as DNA: TGTGCCAGCAGCGCAGGACAGAACACTGAAGCTTTCTTT. Its protein is CASSAGQNTEAFF. V gene TRBV2 combines with J gene TRBJ1-1; D is perhaps TRBD1 (5 bases). V was clipped by 6 bases and J by 1 base, with 9 bases between them. Germline-derived CDR1 and CDR2 are SNHLY and FYNNEI. The CDR3 loop spans 13 amino acids.

This clone has a handful of counts. This sequence joins TRBV11-2 and TRBJ2-1, with TRBD1 matching 7 bases. Trimming at V came to 1 base and at J to 0 bases, leaving 3 bases not matched to a gene. The CDR3 is made up of 16 amino acids. From germline, CDR1 is SGHAT and CDR2 FQNNGV. The CDR3 region has the DNA TGTGCCAGCAGCTTAGTACAGGGGCACTCCTACAATGAGCAGTTCTTC. Protein product: CASSLVQGHSYNEQFF.

V usage is TRBV19 and J usage is TRBJ2-1; D is perhaps TRBD2 (5 bases). Germline V gene data show CDR1 as LNHDA and CDR2 as SQIVND (reference sequence). The CDR3 extends over 13 amino acids. The germline V and J ends were trimmed by 3 bases and 12 bases, with 15 bases remaining between them. CDR3 loop: CASSMGVSIGQFF. In nucleotides, the CDR3 is TGTGCCAGTAGTATGGGAGTGAGTATTGGGCAGTTCTTC.